Presented here are 11 T cell receptor beta chains from one specimen sequenced in a study of CD8+ T cells in alopecia areata. Treatment meaning: oral pan-JAK inhibitor, 5-10 mg twice daily. Sequencing used cDNA as its template, made by extracting RNA and reverse transcribing it. Assay used: immunoSEQ multiplex PCR; TCRdb lists only in-frame clones, some missing. The sample records 180,000 or so clones, roughly 63% being singletons. Sequences were derived from CD4+ T cells sorted from blood, sampled between weeks 55 and 65, from a patient treated with tofacitinib. These receptor sequences come from a human donor with alopecia areata.

The V call is TRBV29-1, the J call TRBJ1-1; maybe TRBD1 (6 bases). This CDR3 is built from 13 residues. The V end was cut by 4 bases, the J end by 1 base, with 10 bases between. Germline V gives CDR1 SQVTM, CDR2 ANQGSEA. CDR3 residues: CSVGPGQNTEAFF. In nucleotides, the CDR3 is TGCAGCGTTGGACCGGGACAGAACACTGAAGCTTTCTTT.

This clone has just a few counts. The J gene is TRBJ2-3, the V gene TRBV7-2, with D unresolved. This CDR3 spans 15 amino acids. V was shortened by 3 bases and J by 0 bases, with 10 bases between the two germline ends. Germline V gene data show CDR1 as SGHTA and CDR2 as FQGNSA. The chain's CDR3 is CASSLATPSTDTQYF. CDR3 DNA: TGTGCCAGCAGCTTGGCGACGCCCAGCACAGATACGCAGTATTTT.

The chain links TRBV4-1 to TRBJ2-1; D is uncertain. CDR3 size: 19 residues. CDR1 is MGHRA and CDR2 is YSYEKL in the germline V gene. Trimming stripped 0 bases from V and 0 bases from J, with 18 bases between. The CDR3 DNA reads as TGCGCCAGCAGCCAAGATGATGCTTGGCGGAAGTTCTCCTACAATGAGCAGTTCTTC. It translates to CASSQDDAWRKFSYNEQFF.

CDR3 amino acids: CASSLETVDGYTF. The CDR3 region has the DNA TGCGCCAGCAGCTTGGAGACAGTGGATGGCTACACCTTC. The chain recombines TRBV5-1 with TRBJ1-2, with D possibly TRBD1 on 5 matching bases. Germline V CDR1 and CDR2: SGHRS, YFSETQ. V lost 0 bases and J 6 bases, leaving 9 bases between the germline ends. The CDR3 sequence is 13 residues long.

This clone was observed at least ten times. The genes are TRBV6-5 and TRBJ1-3; D remains ambiguous. V dropped 7 bases and J dropped 0 bases, with 7 bases sitting between them. Germline-derived CDR1 and CDR2 are MNHEY and SVGAGI. This CDR3 has 13 amino acids. The CDR3 coding sequence is TGTGCCAGCACCAGTTCCTCTGGAAACACCATATATTTT. It is translated as CASTSSSGNTIYF.

V is TRBV11-2 and J is TRBJ2-3, with D tentatively TRBD2 (5 bases). Germline V gene lookup returns CDR1 SGHAT and CDR2 FQNNGV. The V end lost 1 base, the J end lost 2 bases, and 10 bases lay between the germline ends. The CDR3 is 15 residues long. The CDR3 is CASSLGRGITDTQYF. The CDR3 DNA reads as TGTGCCAGCAGCTTAGGACGGGGAATCACAGATACGCAGTATTTT.

The rearrangement uses TRBV12-5 and TRBJ1-6; tentatively, D is TRBD1 (6 bases). Germline assignment: CDR1 LGHNT and CDR2 FRNRAP. There are 15 residues in the CDR3. Trimming left V 6 bases short and J 7 bases short, with 16 bases between. DNA for the CDR3: TGTGCTAGTGGATTCACAGGGAGGACAAATTCACCCCTCCACTTT. This gives the protein CASGFTGRTNSPLHF.

The chain has TRBV6-6 and TRBJ1-5, with TRBD1 as a possible D gene (5 bases). The V gene lost 2 bases and the J gene lost 7 bases, with 6 bases spanning the gap. The CDR3 covers 12 residues. Germline assignment: CDR1 MNHNY and CDR2 SVGAGI (reference sequence). The CDR3 DNA follows: TGTGCCAGCAGTTACGAGGGGCAGCCCCAGCATTTT. Translating it yields CASSYEGQPQHF.

This clone occurred a few times. The J gene is TRBJ2-7, the V gene TRBV9; D not resolved. Per the germline V gene, CDR1 is SGDLS and CDR2 is YYNGEE. CDR3 length: 14 amino acids. Between the trimmed V and J ends, which lost 0 bases and 2 bases, there was a span of 9 bases. The CDR3 sequence: CASSVDPDPYEQYF. DNA for the CDR3: TGTGCCAGCAGCGTAGATCCTGATCCCTACGAGCAGTACTTC.

The CDR3, as DNA: TGTGCCAGCAGTATTAGTGCGGGGGGGCCTGGGCAGTACTTC. Its protein product is CASSISAGGPGQYF. The chain carries TRBV6-5 and TRBJ2-7; 9 bases are a match to TRBD2. This CDR3 has 14 amino acids. Germline V gene data show CDR1 as MNHEY and CDR2 as SVGAGI. With V trimmed by 5 bases and J by 9 bases, 11 bases remained unmatched.

J is TRBJ2-2 and V is TRBV5-1; 9 bases are a match to TRBD1. This CDR3 is 15 amino acids long. After removal of 4 bases from V and 4 bases from J, the junction contained 5 bases not matched to a gene. Germline V gene data show CDR1 as SGHRS and CDR2 as YFSETQ. The CDR3 sequence is CASSGTGFGTGELFF. CDR3 bases: TGCGCCAGCAGCGGGACAGGGTTCGGCACCGGGGAGCTGTTTTTT.